Reported below is one T cell receptor (beta chain). With V trimmed by 4 bases and J by 1 base, 7 bases remained unmatched. In germline, CDR1 is SGHAT, CDR2 FQNNGV. The CDR3 contains 16 residues. The data belong to a study of blood T cells in healthy people across ages. The donors, healthy Caucasians from Russia, were aged roughly 6 to 90. A second roughly 7 to 12 cycle PCR used barcoded and J-beta primers. TCRdb re-derived calls from the 5' RACE reads in MiXCR, one entry per CDR3 protein. The sample has 1.5 million to 2 million distinct CDR3 sequences, 35% to 50% seen once. Specimen: blood. The TCR comes from a human donor in good health. The chain combines TRBV11-2 with TRBJ2-7; 10 nucleotides agree with TRBD1. The CDR3 region has the DNA TGTGCCAGCAGCTCTCTCCTGGGACAGGGGTCCTACGAGCAGTACTTC. Translation: CASSSLLGQGSYEQYF.